This T cell receptor beta chain was recovered during a study of read filtering for tumor transcriptome and immune sequencing. Across the study: Mean patient age was roughly 66 years, range roughly 47 to 90; 17 male, 14 female. After DNase treatment, RNA was made into whole-transcriptome libraries. Study-wide findings and caveats: Even smaller IR-seq throughput identified most shared clonotypes.

The length of the CDR3 is 18 residues. Germline V gives CDR1 WNHNN, CDR2 SYGVQD (reference sequence). Trimming removed 0 bases at V and 0 bases at J, with 18 bases between. This clonotype occurred many times. Its antigen is not identified. This library used roughly 370 ng RNA and molecular barcoded adaptors spanning alpha/delta and beta/gamma chains. TCRdb processed the reads anew with MiXCR; each CDR3 protein has one entry. Among some 130,000 distinct CDR3 sequences listed, 10% to 15% were seen once. The chain recombines TRBV10-1 with TRBJ2-7; D gene ambiguous. The source is a donor aged 40 or older with multiple myeloma. The sample comprised a population of CD138-negative cells sorted from bone marrow. DNA of the CDR3: TGCGCCAGCAGTGAGTCGGCGGTATGGGCCGCGAGCTCCTACGAGCAGTACTTC. This codes for CASSESAVWAASSYEQYF.